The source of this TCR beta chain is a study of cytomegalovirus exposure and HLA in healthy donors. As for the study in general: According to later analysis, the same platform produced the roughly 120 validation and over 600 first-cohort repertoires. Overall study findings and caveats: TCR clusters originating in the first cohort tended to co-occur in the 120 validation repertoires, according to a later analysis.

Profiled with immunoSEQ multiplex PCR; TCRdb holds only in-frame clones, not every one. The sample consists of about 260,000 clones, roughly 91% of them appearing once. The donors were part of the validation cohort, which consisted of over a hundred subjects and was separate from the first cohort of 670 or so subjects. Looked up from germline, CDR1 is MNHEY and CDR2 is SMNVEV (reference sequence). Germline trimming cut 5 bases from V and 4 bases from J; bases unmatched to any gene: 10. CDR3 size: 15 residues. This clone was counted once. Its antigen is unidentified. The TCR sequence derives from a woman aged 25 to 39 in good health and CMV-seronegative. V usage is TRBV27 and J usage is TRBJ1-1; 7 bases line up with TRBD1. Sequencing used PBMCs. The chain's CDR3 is CASSEIDRVGTEAFF. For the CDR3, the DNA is TGTGCCAGCAGTGAAATAGACAGGGTGGGCACTGAAGCTTTCTTT.